One and the same sample provided the 3 T cell receptor beta chains below, sequenced in a study of cytomegalovirus exposure and HLA in healthy donors. Primers: 60 Vbeta forward and 13 Jbeta reverse. This table comes from immunoSEQ multiplex PCR, and its TCRdb copy is limited to in-frame clones, with some not included. The data contain fewer than 200,000 clones, over 80% of them seen just once; the ten biggest clones take up approximately 1.8%. Sequenced sample: PBMCs. Receptors originate from a human donor in good health.

The V gene is TRBV25-1, the J gene TRBJ1-2; a possible D gene is TRBD1 (5 bases). In germline, CDR1 is MGHDK, CDR2 SYGVNS. CDR3 length equals 13 residues. Trimming took 3 bases from V and 3 from J, leaving 8 bases between them. CDR3 nucleotides: TGTGCCAGCAGTGAGACAGTTGACTATGGCTACACCTTC. This codes for CASSETVDYGYTF.

The chain links TRBV18 to TRBJ2-7; 7 nucleotides line up with TRBD2. Germline V gene lookup returns CDR1 KGHSH and CDR2 LQKENI. CDR3 length: 15 residues. The V segment lost 3 bases and the J segment 4 bases; nucleotides outside the gene matches: 9. As DNA, the CDR3 is TGTGCCAGCTCACCGGGTCGGGACTACCAATACGAGCAGTACTTC. The encoded protein is CASSPGRDYQYEQYF.

The CDR3 sequence: CASSPQGLGTEAFF. The CDR3 DNA follows: TGTGCCAGCTCACCGCAGGGCTTAGGCACTGAAGCTTTCTTT. J is TRBJ1-1 and V is TRBV18; D perhaps matches TRBD1 (5 bases). Per the germline V gene, CDR1 is KGHSH and CDR2 is LQKENI. This CDR3 region has 14 residues. V was trimmed by 3 bases and J by 4 bases, leaving 12 bases between them.